The 28 T cell receptor beta chains below come from one sample, sequenced in a study of T cells in tumors after PD-1 blockade. Only in-frame clones appear in the TCRdb table, and some are missing; sequencing was by immunoSEQ multiplex PCR. Altogether about 10,000 clones are present, approximately 70% being singletons, with the ten largest covering roughly 13%. The material was tumor tissue, obtained after anti-PD-1 treatment. These receptors all come from a human donor with basal cell carcinoma.

In this sample, this clone turned up a few times. The chain uses TRBV12-5 and TRBJ1-2, with 8 nucleotides matching TRBD1. After removal of 0 bases from V and 3 bases from J, the junction contained 6 bases not matched to a gene. CDR3 length: 16 residues. Germline CDR1 reads LGHNT; CDR2 reads FRNRAP. The CDR3 region is CASGLVFTGGDYGYTF. The CDR3 DNA reads TGTGCTAGTGGTTTGGTATTTACAGGGGGTGACTATGGCTACACCTTC.

The V gene is TRBV29-1, the J gene TRBJ1-3; D is uncertain. Per germline, CDR1 SQVTM and CDR2 ANQGSEA. The CDR3 has 13 residues. The V end was cut by 7 bases, the J end by 0 bases, with 10 bases between. CDR3 sequence: CSAMQSSGNTIYF. CDR3 bases: TGCAGCGCCATGCAGAGCTCTGGAAACACCATATATTTT. The full variable domain, completed using reference TRBV29-1 and TRBJ1-3, is SAVISQKPSRDICQRGTSLTIQCQVDSQVTMMFWYRQQPGQSLTLIATANQGSEATYESGFVIDKFPISRPNLTFSTLTVSNMSPEDSSIYLCSAMQSSGNTIYFGEGSWLTVV.

The chain has TRBV29-1 and TRBJ2-3; 9 bases are shared with TRBD1. With 2 bases clipped from V and 4 bases from J, the junction kept 7 bases outside the gene matches. In germline, CDR1 is SQVTM, CDR2 ANQGSEA. This CDR3 region has 15 residues. This chain's CDR3 is CSVEKRDRDPDTQYF. The CDR3 nucleotides are TGCAGCGTTGAAAAGAGGGACAGGGACCCAGATACGCAGTATTTT.

The CDR3 loop is CASSQRGDSEAFF. CDR3 in DNA: TGTGCCAGCAGTCAGCGGGGAGACTCTGAAGCTTTCTTT. This chain joins TRBV6-5 and TRBJ1-1, with D unresolved. The V gene's germline CDR1 is MNHEY and CDR2 SVGAGI. The CDR3 has 13 residues. V gave up 5 bases and J gave up 6 bases, with 13 bases separating them.

The chain carries TRBV6-2 or TRBV6-3 and TRBJ2-1; no definite D call. The V and J ends lost 2 bases and 0 bases respectively, with 11 bases between them. The germline V gene encodes CDR1 MNHEY and CDR2 SVGEGT. This CDR3 is 16 amino acids long. CDR3 residues: CASSYGPGSSYNEQFF. The CDR3 nucleotides are TGTGCCAGCAGTTACGGTCCCGGTAGCTCCTACAATGAGCAGTTCTTC.

This chain joins TRBV28 and TRBJ1-2; D may be TRBD1 (6 bases). The V end lost 5 bases, the J end lost 0 bases, and 19 bases lay between the germline ends. There are 17 residues in the CDR3. Germline V gene data show CDR1 as MDHEN and CDR2 as SYDVKM. DNA of the CDR3: TGTGCCAGCAGTCCACGACTAGGCGGGGGCTCTAACTATGGCTACACCTTC. Its translation is CASSPRLGGGSNYGYTF.

This clone showed up just a few times. The V and J genes are TRBV24-1 and TRBJ1-2, with TRBD1 as a possible D gene (6 bases). The V and J ends lost 7 bases and 1 base respectively, with 12 bases between them. CDR1 and CDR2 (germline): KGHDR, SFDVKD. The CDR3 sequence is 14 residues long. The CDR3 sequence: CATSGQKINYGYTF. CDR3 coding DNA: TGTGCCACCAGCGGACAGAAGATTAACTATGGCTACACCTTC.

The V call is TRBV5-1, the J call TRBJ2-3; TRBD2 matches 12 bases. The germline gives CDR1 SGHRS, CDR2 YFSETQ. The CDR3 length is 21 residues. V trimming: 0 bases; J trimming: 5 bases; junction bases outside the gene matches: 19. The CDR3 here is CASSLAKASGGARRLVDTQYF. The CDR3 DNA follows: TGCGCCAGCAGCTTGGCCAAGGCTAGCGGGGGGGCCCGTAGATTAGTAGATACGCAGTATTTT.

CDR3 nucleotides: TGTGCCAGCAGTTTGGAAAGTCAAGAGACCCAGTACTTC. Translating gives CASSLESQETQYF. The chain joins TRBV12-3 or TRBV12-4 to TRBJ2-5; D gene ambiguous. Trimming cost V 3 bases and J 2 bases, with 7 bases left between them. The CDR3 is made up of 13 amino acids.

The J gene is TRBJ2-1, the V gene TRBV19; no clear D. Germline-derived CDR1 and CDR2 are LNHDA and SQIVND (reference sequence). The CDR3 runs to 11 residues. The V gene lost 3 bases and the J gene lost 6 bases, with 3 bases spanning the gap. The CDR3 sequence is CASSIFNEQFF. For the CDR3, the DNA is TGTGCCAGTAGTATTTTCAATGAGCAGTTCTTC.

The CDR3 DNA sequence: TGTGCCAGCAGCCAAGGGGTGGCGAGCACAGATACGCAGTATTTT. This gives the protein CASSQGVASTDTQYF. The genes are TRBV14 and TRBJ2-3; D is unclear. V gave up 1 base and J gave up 0 bases, with 8 bases separating them. Germline assignment: CDR1 SGHDN and CDR2 FVKESK. The CDR3 extends over 15 amino acids.

The V call is TRBV9, the J call TRBJ1-1; D may be TRBD1 (5 bases). Per the germline V gene, CDR1 is SGDLS and CDR2 is YYNGEE. V was trimmed by 4 bases and J by 6 bases, leaving 16 bases between them. The CDR3 has 14 amino acids. The CDR3 here is CASSPSAGTPEAFF. The CDR3 DNA reads as TGTGCCAGCAGCCCCTCGGCAGGGACCCCTGAAGCTTTCTTT.

The chain employs TRBV7-9 and TRBJ2-3; D is undetermined. The germline gives CDR1 SEHNR, CDR2 FQNEAQ (reference sequence). V gave up 7 bases and J gave up 5 bases, with 13 bases separating them. The CDR3 extends over 13 amino acids. CDR3 amino acids: CASTTYSEDTQYF. In DNA, the CDR3 is TGTGCCAGCACCACCTACTCAGAAGATACGCAGTATTTT. The whole variable domain, filled in from reference TRBV7-9 and TRBJ2-3, reads DTGVSQNPRHKITKRGQNVTFRCDPISEHNRLYWYRQTLGQGPEFLTYFQNEAQLEKSRLLSDRFSAERPKGSFSTLEIQRTEQGDSAMYLCASTTYSEDTQYFGPGTRLTVL.

Concerning this clone itself: Compared with germline, one end of the junction differs, possibly owing to a read error. DNA of the CDR3: TGTGCCAGCAGTTATTTCCAGGACACCTCACCTATTTCCTTT. Its protein is CASSYFQDTSPISF. This chain connects TRBV6-5 to TRBJ1-1; TRBD1 is a possible D gene (5 bases). Germline CDR1 is MNHEY and CDR2 is SVGAGI. This CDR3 comprises 14 residues.

The chain carries TRBV20-1 and TRBJ2-5; TRBD2 matches 10 bases. The germline V gene has CDR1 DFQATT and CDR2 SNEGSKA (reference sequence). The length of the CDR3 is 14 residues. V was clipped by 3 bases and J by 4 bases; unmatched bases: 5. In nucleotides, the CDR3 is TGCAGTGCTAGTGGTCTAGCGGGAGTAGAGACCCAGTACTTC. It translates to CSASGLAGVETQYF.

The chain couples TRBV19 to TRBJ2-5, with D possibly being TRBD2 (5 bases). V lost 7 bases to trimming and J lost 1 base, with 13 bases between them. This CDR3 contains 14 residues. Per the germline V gene, CDR1 is LNHDA and CDR2 is SQIVND (reference sequence). Written as DNA, the CDR3 is TGTGCCAGTAACGGGCATCTAGCCCAAGAGACCCAGTACTTC. It codes for CASNGHLAQETQYF.

The rearrangement uses TRBV19 and TRBJ2-2; D is possibly TRBD2 (5 bases). The CDR3 runs to 18 residues. The V end lost 4 bases, the J end lost 3 bases, and 21 bases lay between the germline ends. Germline loops: CDR1 LNHDA, CDR2 SQIVND (reference sequence). In DNA form, the CDR3 reads TGTGCCAGTAGTAACCCTCTGGAGAGGGCAAGGGACACCGGGGAGCTGTTTTTT. As protein: CASSNPLERARDTGELFF.

The CDR3 region has the DNA TGTGCCAGCAGCCCCCATGGGACAGGGAGGACCGACGAGCAGTACTTC. The encoded protein is CASSPHGTGRTDEQYF. V is TRBV3-1 (or the pseudogene TRBV3-2) and J is TRBJ2-7, with TRBD1 matching 9 bases. Per the germline V gene, CDR1 is LGHDT and CDR2 is YNNKEL (reference sequence). The CDR3 has 16 amino acids. V lost 4 bases, J lost 5 bases, and 12 bases stayed unmatched.

This clone was found a few times. The chain couples TRBV6-2 or TRBV6-3 to TRBJ2-7, with a weak D call TRBD2 (7 bases). The germline CDR1 and CDR2 sequences are MNHEY and SVGEGT. The CDR3 is 15 residues long. Trimming left V 2 bases short and J 3 bases short, with 14 bases between. CDR3 in DNA: TGTGCCAGCAGTTACCCCCCCGGGGGGCACTACGAGCAGTACTTC. Amino acids: CASSYPPGGHYEQYF.

The chain carries TRBV4-3 and TRBJ1-4; TRBD1 agrees at 7 bases. With 0 bases clipped from V and 8 bases from J, the junction kept 6 bases outside the gene matches. This CDR3 has 15 residues. Germline lookup yields CDR1 LGHNA and CDR2 YSLEER. CDR3 protein: CASSQDRQGDEKLFF. In nucleotides, the CDR3 is TGCGCCAGCAGCCAAGACCGCCAGGGGGACGAAAAACTGTTTTTT.

This clone has only a few counts. V usage is TRBV7-6 and J usage is TRBJ2-1; D may correspond to TRBD1 or TRBD2 (5 bases each). This CDR3 is 12 amino acids long. The germline V gene has CDR1 SGHVS and CDR2 FNYEAQ. Trimming stripped 5 bases from V and 8 bases from J, with 10 bases between. This chain's CDR3 is CASSRGVDEQFF. The CDR3, as DNA: TGTGCCAGCAGCCGAGGGGTCGATGAGCAGTTCTTC.

The genes are TRBV6-5 and TRBJ1-5; the D is unclear. The CDR3 is 14 amino acids. The V and J ends lost 7 bases and 7 bases respectively, with 17 bases between them. CDR1 is MNHEY and CDR2 is SVGAGI in the germline V gene. The CDR3 sequence is CASKPIGVFQPQHF. Written as DNA, the CDR3 is TGTGCCAGCAAACCCATCGGGGTATTCCAGCCCCAGCATTTT.

This clone was picked up a small number of times. V is TRBV11-3 and J is TRBJ2-7; possible D gene TRBD1, 6 bases. CDR3 length: 16 residues. Looked up from germline, CDR1 is SGHNT and CDR2 is YENEEA. The V gene lost 5 bases and the J gene lost 2 bases, with 19 bases spanning the gap. CDR3: CASSALLGARTYEQYF. The CDR3 bases are TGTGCCAGCAGCGCCCTACTGGGGGCGCGGACCTACGAGCAGTACTTC.

The CDR3 DNA sequence: TGTGCCATCAGTGACCGGGACAGGGGAAACACTGAAGCTTTCTTT. It specifies CAISDRDRGNTEAFF. The chain has TRBV10-3 and TRBJ1-1; 10 nucleotides match TRBD1. This CDR3 is 15 amino acids long. CDR1 and CDR2 from the germline V gene are ENHRY and SYGVKD. The V and J ends lost 3 bases and 2 bases, in that order; junction bases with no gene match: 3.

Points on this clone: Germline is not matched at one junction end, which may reflect a read error. V gene TRBV9 combines with J gene TRBJ2-1; 8 nucleotides line up with TRBD2. The CDR3 covers 17 residues. Germline CDR1 reads SGDLS; CDR2 reads YYNGEE. The CDR3 DNA is TGCGCCCGCCGCCGGGGGGGCGGGGGGCAAATTAAGGATGAGCAGTTCTTC. Translated, it gives CARRRGGGGQIKDEQFF.

This chain connects TRBV12-3 or TRBV12-4 to TRBJ1-2, with TRBD1 as a possible D gene (6 bases). Trimming took 5 bases from V and 3 from J, leaving 10 bases between them. This CDR3 comprises 13 residues. The CDR3 loop is CASSPGEDYGYTF. The DNA for the CDR3 is TGTGCCAGCAGTCCAGGGGAAGACTATGGCTACACCTTC.

This clone counts as medium-sized. The chain links TRBV27 to TRBJ2-7; D remains unclear. V dropped 2 bases and J dropped 7 bases, with 15 bases sitting between them. The germline V gene has CDR1 MNHEY and CDR2 SMNVEV (reference sequence). The CDR3 is 14 amino acids. The CDR3 sequence is CASSLRSALGEQYF. The CDR3 nucleotides are TGTGCCAGCAGTTTACGGAGTGCCCTTGGGGAGCAGTACTTC.

The chain couples TRBV27 to TRBJ1-1, with D unclear. Germline CDR1 reads MNHEY; CDR2 reads SMNVEV (reference sequence). Trimming removed 7 bases from V and 4 bases from J, with 13 bases in between. CDR3 length equals 13 residues. CDR3 sequence reads: CASNLQAGTEAFF. The CDR3 DNA sequence: TGTGCCAGCAACTTGCAGGCTGGCACTGAAGCTTTCTTT.